This T cell receptor beta chain stems from a study of blood T cells in healthy people across ages. Isolated per sample were at least 6 million PBMCs. Samples each had at least 5 micrograms of total RNA extracted. To note about this clonotype: No antigen is known for it.

Next came a second PCR, run for roughly 7 to 12 cycles, which used a sample-barcoded 5' primer along with a J-beta primer mix. TCRdb redid the calling of the 5' RACE reads with MiXCR, one entry per CDR3 protein. The profile covers hundreds of thousands of distinct CDR3 sequences, with more than 55% appearing a single time and roughly 24% taken by the ten largest. Study-level findings and limits: More naive CD4+ cells and higher diversity marked long-lived donors relative to aged donors.

J gave up 3 bases and V 0 bases, and 0 bases lay outside the gene matches. This CDR3 comprises 16 residues. Germline values: CDR1 ENHRY, CDR2 SYGVKD. This clonotype originated in a man in his forties in good health. The chain uses TRBV10-3 and TRBJ1-4, with 11 bases identical to TRBD1. Sequenced sample: blood. The CDR3 DNA follows: TGTGCCATCAGTGAGTCGGGACAGGGGGCTAATGAAAAACTGTTTTTT. Its protein product is CAISESGQGANEKLFF.